The present entry profiles one T cell receptor beta chain with its context. These data originate in a study of CD8+CD57+ T cells in acquired aplastic anemia. TCR beta VDJ and CDR3 profiling used genomic DNA as template. TCRdb re-called the reads through MiXCR, storing one row per CDR3 protein. The profile shows roughly 280,000 distinct CDR3 sequences, approximately 60% of them singletons. The CDR3 consists of 16 residues. Germline V gene data show CDR1 as MGHDK and CDR2 as SYGVNS. The V end was cut by 6 bases, the J end by 0 bases, with 15 bases between. By flow cytometry, patients selected for sequencing had shown an expansion of CD8+CD57+ cells.

The chain recombines TRBV25-1 with TRBJ1-3, with D perhaps TRBD1 (5 bases). Sequenced sample: sorted CD4+, CD8+, or CD8+CD57+ T cells (not recorded which) from PBMCs. This clonotype originated in a human donor with aplastic anemia. The CDR3 sequence: CASREHRLSSGNTIYF. CDR3 sequence (DNA): TGTGCCAGCAGAGAGCACAGGCTGAGCTCTGGAAACACCATATATTTT.